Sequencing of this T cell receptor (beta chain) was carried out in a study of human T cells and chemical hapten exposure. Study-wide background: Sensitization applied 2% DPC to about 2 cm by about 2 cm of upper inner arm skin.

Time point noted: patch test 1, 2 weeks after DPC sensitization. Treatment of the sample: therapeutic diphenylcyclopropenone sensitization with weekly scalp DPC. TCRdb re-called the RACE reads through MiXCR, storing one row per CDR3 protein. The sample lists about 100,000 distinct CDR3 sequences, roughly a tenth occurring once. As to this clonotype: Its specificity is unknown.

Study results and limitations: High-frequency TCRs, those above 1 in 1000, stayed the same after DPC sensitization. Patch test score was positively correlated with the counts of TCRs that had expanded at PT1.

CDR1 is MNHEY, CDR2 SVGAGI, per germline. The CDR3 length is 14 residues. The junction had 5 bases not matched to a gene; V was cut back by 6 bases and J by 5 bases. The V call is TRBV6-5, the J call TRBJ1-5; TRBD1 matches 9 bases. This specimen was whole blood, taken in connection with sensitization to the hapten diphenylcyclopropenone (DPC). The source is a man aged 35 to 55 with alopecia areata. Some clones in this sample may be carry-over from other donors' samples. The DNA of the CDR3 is TGTGCCAGCAGGAGACAGGGGGGGGATCAGCCCCAGCATTTT. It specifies CASRRQGGDQPQHF.